This T cell receptor beta chain was profiled in a study of vaccination and CD4 T cells after COVID-19. The study's findings and limits: The study sampled relatively few convalescent patients and omitted early post-infection timepoints.

Treatment reported: 10-day PBMC culture with coronavirus spike peptide pools or control peptides (ViraFEST assay). Gathered ahead of the COVID-19 pandemic (2011-2018) were the CD4+ T cells of the unexposed donor. With peptide pools, ViraFEST first expanded antigen-specific T cells and afterwards sequenced their TCRs. Half-medium changes with fresh IL-2 medium occurred on days 3 and 7. To note about this clonotype: As yet, its antigen is unknown.

The Oncomine TCR Beta short-read assay sequenced DNA from cultured CD4+ T cells. It was cultured CD4+ T cells from which genomic DNA was extracted. Each CDR3 protein gets one entry after TCRdb re-called the PCR reads with MiXCR. The sample contains over 9,000 distinct CDR3 sequences, roughly a third of which appear only once. V lost 7 bases to trimming and J lost 6 bases, with 16 bases between them. CDR3 length equals 14 residues. Germline CDR1 SNHLY, CDR2 FYNNEI. The source is a human donor in good health. Sequencing was performed on CD4+ T cells from blood, cultured in vitro. The chain couples TRBV2 to TRBJ2-1; D is perhaps TRBD1 (5 bases). The CDR3 sequence is CASIEQGPGNEQFF. The CDR3 bases are TGTGCCAGCATTGAGCAGGGTCCGGGCAATGAGCAGTTCTTC.